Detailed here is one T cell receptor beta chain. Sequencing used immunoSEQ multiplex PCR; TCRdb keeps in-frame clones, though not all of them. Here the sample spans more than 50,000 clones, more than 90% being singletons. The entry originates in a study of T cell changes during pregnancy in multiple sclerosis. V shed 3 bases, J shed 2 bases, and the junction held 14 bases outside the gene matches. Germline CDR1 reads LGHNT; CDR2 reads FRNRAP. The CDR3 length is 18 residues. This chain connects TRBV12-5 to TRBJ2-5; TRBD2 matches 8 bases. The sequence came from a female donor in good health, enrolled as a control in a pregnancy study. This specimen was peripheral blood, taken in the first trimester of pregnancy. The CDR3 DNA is TGTGCTAGTGGTTTCCTGACGGGGGGGGGAGGAAGGCAAGAGACCCAGTACTTC. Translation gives CASGFLTGGGGRQETQYF.